The 23 T cell receptor beta chains in this list originate from one sample, sequenced in a study of identical twins (dated by TCRdb to 2015 to 2016). The library relied on 5' RACE. Sequenced using an Illumina HiSeq 2000. TCRdb passed the public sequencing reads through fastp at Q25 and MiXCR, retaining productive beta sequences. Each entry merges the rows of one CDR3 protein and shows their most common DNA and genes. In all, the sample holds about 470,000 distinct CDR3 sequences, and 24% of those were seen once. The ten largest clones represent 2.9% of the sample. These data were also reused for a study on T cells expressing NK-cell markers.

Sequenced material: CD4+ T cells sorted from blood. The source of these receptors is a woman between 18 and 30 years old in good health.

The chain joins TRBV7-9 to TRBJ1-2, with D hard to call. Germline lookup yields CDR1 SEHNR and CDR2 FQNEAQ (reference sequence). V gave up 5 bases and J gave up 4 bases, with 20 bases separating them. This CDR3 is 16 amino acids long. The CDR3 sequence: CASSLGGPLTAYGYTF. The CDR3 nucleotides are TGTGCCAGCAGCCTAGGCGGGCCGTTAACAGCCTATGGCTACACCTTC. Full variable domain (rest looked up from reference TRBV7-9 and TRBJ1-2): DTGVSQNPRHKITKRGQNVTFRCDPISEHNRLYWYRQTLGQGPEFLTYFQNEAQLEKSRLLSDRFSAERPKGSFSTLEIQRTEQGDSAMYLCASSLGGPLTAYGYTFGSGTRLTVV.

V gene TRBV7-9 combines with J gene TRBJ2-1; the match to TRBD1 covers 9 bases. Germline trimming cut 5 bases from V and 15 bases from J; bases unmatched to any gene: 8. The CDR3 loop spans 12 amino acids. CDR1 and CDR2 from the germline V gene are SEHNR and FQNEAQ (reference sequence). DNA for the CDR3: TGTGCCAGCAGCCAGGGGGGGACAGGGCGGTTCTTC. Protein product: CASSQGGTGRFF.

This clonotype was counted a few times. The CDR3 loop is CASSLSPAKNIQYF. The CDR3 DNA reads TGTGCCAGCAGCTTAAGTCCAGCCAAAAACATTCAGTACTTC. The chain has TRBV7-2 and TRBJ2-4; D not certain. CDR1 is SGHTA and CDR2 is FQGNSA in the germline V gene. The CDR3 has 14 residues. The V end was cut by 2 bases, the J end by 0 bases, with 5 bases between.

This clonotype was recorded a few times. The genes are TRBV20-1 and TRBJ2-1; TRBD2 agrees at 8 bases. The CDR3 has 13 amino acids. The V gene's germline CDR1 is DFQATT and CDR2 SNEGSKA (reference sequence). Trimming at V came to 5 bases and at J to 5 bases, leaving 5 bases not matched to a gene. CDR3 in amino acids: CSALGTRNNEQFF. In DNA, the CDR3 is TGCAGTGCTCTCGGGACTAGGAACAATGAGCAGTTCTTC.

V is TRBV5-1 and J is TRBJ2-5, with 7 bases identical to TRBD2. The CDR3 loop spans 15 amino acids. CDR1 and CDR2 from the germline V gene are SGHRS and YFSETQ. The junction had 8 bases not matched to a gene; V was cut back by 0 bases and J by 6 bases. CDR3 nucleotides: TGCGCCAGCAGCTTGGCCGGCGGGAGAAGGCAGACCCAGTACTTC. Protein sequence: CASSLAGGRRQTQYF. The full variable domain, in which reference TRBV5-1 and TRBJ2-5 provide the parts outside the CDR3, is KAGVTQTPRYLIKTRGQQVTLSCSPISGHRSVSWYQQTPGQGLQFLFEYFSETQRNKGNFPGRFSGRQFSNSRSEMNVSTLELGDSALYLCASSLAGGRRQTQYFGPGTRLLVL.

This clonotype showed up just a few times. J is TRBJ2-7 and V is TRBV21-1. TRBV21-1 is an annotated pseudogene. The CDR3 covers 13 residues. Here the CDR3 reads CASPELGSYEQYF. CDR3 coding DNA: TGTGCCAGCCCAGAGTTGGGATCCTACGAGCAGTACTTC.

The chain joins TRBV5-8 to TRBJ2-1; D unresolved. Looked up from germline, CDR1 is SGHTS and CDR2 is YDEGEE. This CDR3 has 15 amino acids. V was clipped by 1 base and J by 4 bases, with 12 bases between them. For the CDR3, the DNA is TGTGCCAGCAGCTTGAGTTTAGCAGTTTACAATGAGCAGTTCTTC. Protein product: CASSLSLAVYNEQFF.

There are a few counts of this clonotype. The chain recombines TRBV9 with TRBJ2-1, with D possibly matching TRBD1 (5 bases). CDR1 and CDR2 from the germline V gene are SGDLS and YYNGEE. Trimming took 4 bases from V and 0 from J, leaving 11 bases between them. The CDR3 is 15 residues long. CDR3 DNA sequence: TGTGCCAGCAGCATTACAGGTAGCTCCTACAATGAGCAGTTCTTC. This encodes CASSITGSSYNEQFF.

V gene TRBV20-1 combines with J gene TRBJ2-7; 10 bases are shared with TRBD2. Germline V lookup: CDR1 DFQATT, CDR2 SNEGSKA (reference sequence). The CDR3 sequence is 14 residues long. The V and J ends lost 6 bases and 0 bases, in that order; junction bases with no gene match: 5. CDR3 nucleotides: TGCAGTGCGGACAAGCGGGGGGGCTCCTACGAGCAGTACTTC. This codes for CSADKRGGSYEQYF.

The chain recombines TRBV20-1 with TRBJ2-7; D gene unclear. This CDR3 is 12 amino acids long. Germline CDR1 DFQATT, CDR2 SNEGSKA (reference sequence). V lost 0 bases to trimming and J lost 1 base, with 4 bases between them. CDR3 amino acids: CSAREQSYEQYF. The CDR3, as DNA: TGCAGTGCTAGAGAACAGTCCTACGAGCAGTACTTC.

The chain carries TRBV6-6 and TRBJ2-1; D is unresolved. This CDR3 contains 12 residues. Germline CDR1 is MNHNY and CDR2 is SVGAGI (reference sequence). With 3 bases removed from V and 6 bases from J, the gap between germline ends came to 6 bases. The DNA of the CDR3 is TGTGCCAGCAGTTATTATCCCAATGAGCAGTTCTTC. This codes for CASSYYPNEQFF.

The rearrangement joins TRBV9 to TRBJ2-2; D not resolved. The V gene's germline CDR1 is SGDLS and CDR2 YYNGEE. CDR3 length equals 15 residues. V was cut by 4 bases and J by 5 bases, with 15 bases left in between. The CDR3 coding sequence is TGTGCCAGCAGCCCCCCGGAGTTAGGTACCGGGGAGCTGTTTTTT. Its translation: CASSPPELGTGELFF.

In its sample, this clonotype was seen many times. This rearrangement joins TRBV12-3 or TRBV12-4 to TRBJ2-1, with a possible D match to TRBD2 (6 bases). Between the trimmed V and J ends, which lost 2 bases and 5 bases, there was a span of 10 bases. There are 14 residues in the CDR3. Here the CDR3 DNA reads TGTGCCAGCAGTTTACAGGACTATAACAATGAGCAGTTCTTC. It is translated as CASSLQDYNNEQFF.

In nucleotides, the CDR3 is TGTGCCAGCAGCTTTGCCAGGGGGGGCTACGAGCAGTACTTC. The encoded protein is CASSFARGGYEQYF. The genes are TRBV7-2 and TRBJ2-7; tentatively, D is TRBD1 or TRBD2 (7 bases each). The germline V gene has CDR1 SGHTA and CDR2 FQGNSA. The CDR3 contains 14 residues. The ends were cut back, 3 bases at V and 3 bases at J, with 12 bases in the middle.

CDR3 nucleotide sequence: TGCGCCAGCAGCCAGAGGGGGGAGCCCTATGGCTACACCTTC. It yields the protein CASSQRGEPYGYTF. The chain has TRBV5-1 and TRBJ1-2, with a weak D call TRBD1 (6 bases). Trimming cost V 4 bases and J 4 bases, with 14 bases left between them. This CDR3 contains 14 residues. Looked up from germline, CDR1 is SGHRS and CDR2 is YFSETQ.

This clonotype was observed a handful of times. V is TRBV6-2 or TRBV6-3 and J is TRBJ2-1; the match to TRBD2 covers 7 bases. The ends lost 8 bases at V and 4 bases at J; junction bases unmatched: 14. The germline V gene encodes CDR1 MNHEY and CDR2 SVGEGT. The CDR3 extends over 16 amino acids. CDR3 protein: CASVSVGGRLYNEQFF. The DNA for the CDR3 is TGTGCCAGCGTCTCCGTTGGCGGGAGACTGTACAATGAGCAGTTCTTC.

The V and J genes are TRBV10-3 and TRBJ2-1; TRBD2 agrees at 13 bases. The CDR3 has 14 amino acids. V lost 7 bases and J lost 7; bases outside the gene matches: 4. Germline lookup yields CDR1 ENHRY and CDR2 SYGVKD. For the CDR3, the DNA is TGTGCCATCAAACTAGCGGGAGGGCCGAATGAGCAGTTCTTC. It yields the protein CAIKLAGGPNEQFF.

This clonotype was observed a handful of times. In nucleotides, the CDR3 is TGTGCCAGCAGTCGGGACAGGGGATGGGCCAATGAGCAGTTCTTC. This sequence encodes CASSRDRGWANEQFF. The chain is built from TRBV14 and TRBJ2-1; 10 positions agree with TRBD1. The germline CDR1 and CDR2 sequences are SGHDN and FVKESK. The CDR3 runs to 15 residues. With V trimmed by 6 bases and J by 6 bases, 8 bases remained unmatched.

The J gene is TRBJ2-7, the V gene TRBV29-1; D remains unclear. Germline CDR1 reads SQVTM; CDR2 reads ANQGSEA. V lost 0 bases, J lost 2 bases, and 8 bases lay in between. The CDR3 extends over 13 amino acids. The CDR3 here is CSVEERGTYEQYF. In DNA form, the CDR3 reads TGCAGCGTTGAAGAACGAGGTACCTACGAGCAGTACTTC.

This clonotype was recorded a few times. The chain combines TRBV7-9 with TRBJ2-3; the D is unclear. There are 12 residues in the CDR3. Deletions cut 7 bases from V and 5 bases from J, with 10 bases between. Germline CDR1 and CDR2: SEHNR and FQNEAQ (reference sequence). The CDR3 sequence is CASINEGDTQYF. The CDR3 DNA reads as TGTGCCAGCATCAACGAAGGAGATACGCAGTATTTT.

This clonotype was observed many times. The chain combines TRBV5-6 with TRBJ2-2; 7 bases fit TRBD2. CDR1 is SGHDT and CDR2 is YYEEEE in the germline V gene. The CDR3 has 17 residues. Trimming at V came to 0 bases and at J to 5 bases, leaving 10 bases not matched to a gene. The CDR3 region has the DNA TGTGCCAGCAGCTTGGAAGTTAGCGGGCGAGGGACCGGGGAGCTGTTTTTT. It encodes CASSLEVSGRGTGELFF.

This clonotype has more than one count but fewer than ten. The chain links TRBV6-5 to TRBJ2-3; tentatively, D is TRBD2 (6 bases). The CDR3 covers 14 residues. Trimming removed 2 bases at V and 3 bases at J, with 9 bases between. Germline V gene lookup returns CDR1 MNHEY and CDR2 SVGAGI. CDR3 in DNA: TGTGCCAGCAGTTACGACGGGAGAACAGATACGCAGTATTTT. Translating gives CASSYDGRTDTQYF.

This chain joins TRBV5-1 and TRBJ1-2; D not resolved. The CDR3 loop spans 12 amino acids. The germline V gene encodes CDR1 SGHRS and CDR2 YFSETQ. V was shortened by 2 bases and J by 7 bases, with 9 bases between the two germline ends. CDR3 bases: TGCGCCAGCAGCTTCCAGTCGGGTGGCTACACCTTC. Translation gives CASSFQSGGYTF.